Following are 29 T cell receptor beta chains from one sample sequenced in a study of blood T cell repertoires in COVID-19. Method: immunoSEQ multiplex PCR; TCRdb's copy keeps in-frame clones and lacks some. Of under 15,000 clones listed, about nine tenths are singletons. Sequenced material: peripheral blood. The receptors come from a human donor in a cohort sampled during active COVID-19.

The gene calls are TRBV7-6 and TRBJ1-3; unclear D gene. CDR3 length equals 17 residues. The V gene's germline CDR1 is SGHVS and CDR2 FNYEAQ. The V and J ends lost 1 base and 0 bases respectively, with 13 bases between them. This chain's CDR3 is CASSLGGAAHSGNTIYF. The CDR3 region has the DNA TGTGCCAGCAGCTTAGGGGGAGCAGCGCACTCTGGAAACACCATATATTTT.

The chain recombines TRBV7-2 with TRBJ1-6; the D gene is possibly TRBD1 (5 bases). The germline V gene encodes CDR1 SGHTA and CDR2 FQGNSA. V was trimmed by 1 base and J by 7 bases, leaving 11 bases between them. The CDR3 has 15 amino acids. The CDR3 loop is CASSLVAGLNSPLHF. Written as DNA, the CDR3 is TGTGCCAGCAGCTTAGTCGCAGGGCTCAATTCACCCCTCCACTTT.

The genes are TRBV27 and TRBJ2-5, with TRBD2 matching over 12 bases. CDR3 size: 16 residues. V lost 4 bases, J lost 5 bases, and 8 bases stayed unmatched. Germline CDR1 is MNHEY and CDR2 is SMNVEV (reference sequence). Here the CDR3 reads CASSSPTSGGRETQYF. The CDR3 DNA reads TGTGCCAGCAGTTCACCGACTAGCGGGGGCCGGGAGACCCAGTACTTC.

Of note for this clone: One end of the junction fails to match germline, which may point to a read error. Additional DNA sequences in this sample encode the identical CDR3. The chain couples TRBV10-3 to TRBJ2-1, with 10 bases lining up with TRBD2. The germline CDR1 and CDR2 sequences are ENHRY and SYGVKD. CDR3 length equals 16 residues. This CDR3 reads CAISDRTSGIYNEQFF. The CDR3 coding sequence is TGTGCTATCAGTGATAGGACTAGCGGAATATACAATGAGCAGTTCTTC.

V and J are TRBV27 and TRBJ1-2; TRBD1 matches 8 bases. The trim removed 6 bases at V and 1 base at J, leaving 7 bases unmatched. This CDR3 is built from 15 residues. Germline V CDR1 and CDR2: MNHEY, SMNVEV (reference sequence). This chain's CDR3 is CASSELTGGNYGYTF. Here the CDR3 DNA reads TGTGCCAGCAGCGAACTCACAGGGGGTAACTATGGCTACACCTTC.

V is TRBV7-9 and J is TRBJ1-3; D may be TRBD1 (6 bases). CDR3 size: 14 residues. The V gene's germline CDR1 is SEHNR and CDR2 FQNEAQ (reference sequence). V gave up 0 bases and J gave up 5 bases, with 8 bases separating them. The CDR3 reads CASSLAGARNTIYF. CDR3 DNA sequence: TGTGCCAGCAGCTTAGCGGGGGCAAGAAACACCATATATTTT.

This chain links TRBV5-8 with TRBJ1-2; 10 bases are a match to TRBD1. There are 17 residues in the CDR3. From germline, CDR1 is SGHTS and CDR2 YDEGEE. V shed 1 base, J shed 4 bases, and the junction held 10 bases outside the gene matches. For the CDR3, the DNA is TGTGCCAGCAGCTTGTGGGGACAGGGGCCTTCCAGCTATGGCTACACCTTC. Translation: CASSLWGQGPSSYGYTF.

In the case of this clone: Other DNA sequences within the sample encode an identical CDR3. The V and J genes are TRBV3-1 (or the pseudogene TRBV3-2) and TRBJ2-3; 11 bases fit TRBD2. Germline V gene lookup returns CDR1 LGHDT and CDR2 YNNKEL (reference sequence). CDR3 length: 16 residues. V trimming: 1 base; J trimming: 5 bases; junction bases outside the gene matches: 5. The CDR3 DNA reads TGTGCCAGCAGCCAAGGAACTAGCGGGAGATTAGATACGCAGTATTTT. This encodes CASSQGTSGRLDTQYF.

The chain has TRBV7-9 and TRBJ1-2; 7 nucleotides line up with TRBD1. Germline V gene data show CDR1 as SEHNR and CDR2 as FQNEAQ (reference sequence). J was trimmed by 5 bases and V by 1 base; bases with no gene match: 7. This CDR3 spans 15 amino acids. The CDR3 protein is CASSLGQSGGYGYTF. In DNA form, the CDR3 reads TGTGCCAGCAGCTTAGGGCAGTCAGGGGGATATGGCTACACCTTC.

This clone was seen once. V usage is TRBV4-1 and J usage is TRBJ1-1; TRBD1 is a possible D gene (5 bases). The germline gives CDR1 MGHRA, CDR2 YSYEKL. With 7 bases removed from V and 5 bases from J, the gap between germline ends came to 17 bases. The CDR3 is 14 residues long. The CDR3 sequence is CASKFGGTGTEAFF. CDR3 DNA: TGCGCCAGCAAGTTTGGGGGGACGGGGACTGAAGCTTTCTTT.

The gene calls are TRBV5-1 and TRBJ2-1; D is ambiguous. V was cut by 4 bases and J by 0 bases, with 11 bases left in between. Germline values: CDR1 SGHRS, CDR2 YFSETQ. This CDR3 region has 15 residues. The CDR3 loop reads CASSLDRSSYNEQFF. The CDR3 nucleotides read TGCGCCAGCAGCCTGGACCGTAGCTCCTACAATGAGCAGTTCTTC.

The CDR3 region is CASSLVRRGDIQYF. The CDR3 DNA sequence: TGTGCCAGCAGCTTAGTGCGCAGGGGAGACATTCAGTACTTC. The chain employs TRBV7-2 and TRBJ2-4, with D perhaps matching TRBD1 (6 bases). The germline V and J ends were trimmed by 1 base and 8 bases, with 12 bases remaining between them. The CDR3 spans 14 residues. The germline V gene has CDR1 SGHTA and CDR2 FQGNSA.

This chain joins TRBV9 and TRBJ2-1; maybe TRBD2 (5 bases). The CDR3 is 17 amino acids. With 0 bases removed from V and 5 bases from J, the gap between germline ends came to 18 bases. From germline, CDR1 is SGDLS and CDR2 YYNGEE. CDR3 sequence reads: CASSVGRSSDGNNEQFF. CDR3 sequence (DNA): TGTGCCAGCAGCGTAGGGAGGTCTAGTGATGGGAACAATGAGCAGTTCTTC.

The chain uses TRBV7-9 and TRBJ1-1; 9 nucleotides align to TRBD1. CDR1 is SEHNR and CDR2 is FQNEAQ in the germline V gene (reference sequence). V trimming: 5 bases; J trimming: 0 bases; junction bases outside the gene matches: 7. This CDR3 is built from 16 residues. The DNA for the CDR3 is TGTGCCAGCAGCCCCAGACAGGGGGGGGTGAACACTGAAGCTTTCTTT. This gives the protein CASSPRQGGVNTEAFF.

This clone was seen once. The chain has TRBV19 and TRBJ1-1; D is possibly TRBD1 (6 bases). V dropped 3 bases and J dropped 0 bases, with 17 bases sitting between them. Germline V CDR1 and CDR2: LNHDA, SQIVND (reference sequence). The CDR3 totals 17 residues. The CDR3 DNA reads TGTGCCAGTAGTATGGATTGGCGGGGGGCTATGAACACTGAAGCTTTCTTT. It specifies CASSMDWRGAMNTEAFF.

This CDR3 is CASCSGDRTDTQYF. DNA for the CDR3: TGCGCCAGCTGCAGCGGGGACCGCACAGATACGCAGTATTTT. The chain links TRBV5-1 to TRBJ2-3; 7 nucleotides match TRBD2. CDR1 and CDR2 (germline): SGHRS, YFSETQ. The V gene end was trimmed by 7 bases and the J gene end by 1 base; junction bases not matched to a gene: 6. The CDR3 is 14 residues long.

This chain links TRBV28 with TRBJ2-4; tentatively, D is TRBD2 (7 bases). This CDR3 has 12 residues. Trimming cost V 8 bases and J 8 bases, with 13 bases left between them. Germline V gives CDR1 MDHEN, CDR2 SYDVKM. The CDR3 region is CASLGGAYIQYF. The CDR3 DNA reads TGTGCCAGCCTGGGGGGGGCCTACATTCAGTACTTC.

This chain uses TRBV5-1 with TRBJ2-1; TRBD2 agrees at 12 bases. The CDR3 is 14 residues long. The V gene end was trimmed by 7 bases and the J gene end by 4 bases; junction bases not matched to a gene: 3. Germline lookup yields CDR1 SGHRS and CDR2 YFSETQ. The CDR3 nucleotides are TGCGCCAGCGGTGGACTAGCGGGGTACAATGAGCAGTTCTTC. Translating gives CASGGLAGYNEQFF.

The rearrangement uses TRBV13 and TRBJ2-5; TRBD2 aligns across 8 bases. Germline loops: CDR1 PRHDT, CDR2 FYEKMQ (reference sequence). V gave up 5 bases and J gave up 4 bases; unmatched junction bases: 15. The CDR3 covers 17 residues. Here the CDR3 reads CASSGSRDSGRGETQYF. The CDR3 DNA follows: TGTGCCAGCAGCGGAAGCCGGGACTCCGGGAGGGGAGAGACCCAGTACTTC.

V gene TRBV9 combines with J gene TRBJ2-3; D is perhaps TRBD2 (5 bases). The germline V gene has CDR1 SGDLS and CDR2 YYNGEE. This CDR3 comprises 16 residues. V was pared by 0 bases and J by 4 bases, with 15 bases between. Here the CDR3 DNA reads TGTGCCAGCAGCGTAGAAGGATCGGGGATACCAGATACGCAGTATTTT. It is translated as CASSVEGSGIPDTQYF.

The rearrangement uses TRBV2 and TRBJ2-1; 11 bases agree with TRBD2. The CDR3 contains 15 residues. CDR1 and CDR2 from the germline V gene are SNHLY and FYNNEI. The J segment lost 7 bases and the V segment lost 1 base, leaving 3 bases of the junction unmatched. CDR3 sequence reads: CASSEVAGGYNEQFF. In nucleotides, the CDR3 is TGTGCCAGCAGTGAAGTAGCGGGGGGGTATAATGAGCAGTTCTTC.

The chain employs TRBV23-1 and TRBJ2-2, with 8 nucleotides matching TRBD1. Being an ORF, TRBV23-1 has a function that is uncertain. V was clipped by 3 bases and J by 5 bases; unmatched bases: 5. This CDR3 has 15 amino acids. CDR3 amino acids: CASSQWTGRTGELFF. CDR3 nucleotides: TGCGCCAGCAGTCAGTGGACAGGGAGGACCGGGGAGCTGTTTTTT.

This clone was seen only once. V and J are TRBV28 and TRBJ1-1; D is uncertain. The CDR3 runs to 11 residues. Trimming shortened V by 3 bases and J by 7 bases, and 6 bases separated the two germline ends. CDR1 is MDHEN, CDR2 SYDVKM, per germline. This chain's CDR3 is CASSFRFEAFF. The DNA of the CDR3 is TGTGCCAGCAGTTTCCGGTTTGAAGCTTTCTTT.

This rearrangement joins TRBV5-8 to TRBJ2-3; 8 nucleotides align to TRBD2. The length of the CDR3 is 18 residues. Germline lookup yields CDR1 SGHTS and CDR2 YDEGEE. With V trimmed by 3 bases and J by 8 bases, 20 bases remained unmatched. The CDR3 DNA is TGTGCCAGCAGCTCCCTATTCCCTCAAAGTAGCGGGGAGGTTACGCAGTATTTT. Protein: CASSSLFPQSSGEVTQYF.

The chain carries TRBV2 and TRBJ2-2, with 7 bases that match TRBD1. Looked up from germline, CDR1 is SNHLY and CDR2 is FYNNEI. The V segment lost 7 bases and the J segment 7 bases; nucleotides outside the gene matches: 9. The CDR3 length is 14 residues. DNA of the CDR3: TGTGCCAGCACCCCGAACCGACAGGGCGGGGAGCTGTTTTTT. It is translated as CASTPNRQGGELFF.

The gene calls are TRBV15 and TRBJ2-5; 9 nucleotides line up with TRBD2. The CDR3 has 15 amino acids. With 5 bases clipped from V and 2 bases from J, the junction kept 6 bases outside the gene matches. The germline V gene encodes CDR1 LNHNV and CDR2 YYDKDF (reference sequence). CDR3 DNA: TGTGCCACCAGCCCCAGGACTAGCGCTCAAGAGACCCAGTACTTC. It translates to CATSPRTSAQETQYF. The variable domain in full, completed from reference TRBV15 and TRBJ2-5, reads DAMVIQNPRYQVTQFGKPVTLSCSQTLNHNVMYWYQQKSSQAPKLLFHYYDKDFNNEADTPDNFQSRRPNTSFCFLDIRSPGLGDTAMYLCATSPRTSAQETQYFGPGTRLLVL.

The V and J genes are TRBV5-6 and TRBJ2-3; a weak D match, TRBD2 (6 bases). Between the trimmed V and J ends, which lost 3 bases and 4 bases, there was a span of 12 bases. The germline V gene has CDR1 SGHDT and CDR2 YYEEEE. The CDR3 runs to 14 residues. CDR3 in DNA: TGTGCCAGCAGCTGGGGCGGAGGGGCAGATACGCAGTATTTT. It specifies CASSWGGGADTQYF.

In nucleotides, the CDR3 is TGCGCCAGCTTCTCTAGCGGTAGCACAGATACGCAGTATTTT. It specifies CASFSSGSTDTQYF. The genes are TRBV5-1 and TRBJ2-3; 7 bases agree with TRBD2. The CDR3 runs to 14 residues. Losses at the gene ends were 7 bases for V and 0 bases for J; bases not matched to a gene: 5. Germline V gene lookup returns CDR1 SGHRS and CDR2 YFSETQ.

This clone was seen once. The J gene is TRBJ1-4, the V gene TRBV5-4, with 7 bases that match TRBD1. This CDR3 comprises 16 residues. After removal of 2 bases from V and 0 bases from J, the junction contained 4 bases not matched to a gene. Germline V lookup: CDR1 SGHNT, CDR2 YYREEE (reference sequence). This chain's CDR3 is CASSLDRATTNEKLFF. CDR3 nucleotide sequence: TGTGCCAGCAGCTTAGACAGGGCTACAACTAATGAAAAACTGTTTTTT.